This record covers a single T cell receptor beta chain. The antigen is undetermined. A much larger clone sits a single nucleotide away, making a read error possible. This record comes from a study of metastatic and nonmetastatic thyroid tumors. The wider study: Samples came from malignant and benign thyroid patients, and repertoires were compared across blood and tumor or nodule tissue.

In the authors' workflow: A classifier of distant metastasis in papillary thyroid cancer was built from CDR3 differences (across clinicopathological groups). MiXCR was used by TCRdb to re-call the PCR reads. The V and J calls follow TCRdb's processing rather than the paper's. Seen here are about 92,000 clones, more than 12% observed once, and the top ten hold 3.6%. Prior to thyroid surgery, none of the patients had received any treatment. Trimming took 2 bases from V and 1 from J, leaving 12 bases between them. CDR1 is MGHRA, CDR2 YSYEKL, per germline. This CDR3 is 15 amino acids long. General study results and limits: Significantly greater TCR beta diversity was reportedly found in malignant thyroid tumors than in benign nodules (in blood and tumor).

Material for sequencing was blood. This clonotype was obtained from a female donor with papillary thyroid cancer or a benign thyroid nodule (not recorded which). Some clones in this sample may be carry-over from other donors' samples. The chain is built from TRBV4-1 and TRBJ2-7, with D possibly TRBD2 on 6 matching bases. The CDR3 DNA sequence: TGCGCCAGCAGCCAACTAGCGTCCCCTTCCTACGAGCAGTACTTC. Its translation is CASSQLASPSYEQYF.